The 6 T cell receptor beta chains below come from one sample, sequenced in a study of regulatory T cells in long-lasting Graves disease. Combining iRepertoire HTBI primers with Arm-PCR of CDR3 regions, the authors built TCR beta libraries. MiXCR was run by TCRdb on the multiplex PCR reads, yielding one entry per CDR3 protein. Of about 540,000 distinct CDR3 sequences in the sample, 13% were seen once. Time point described: newly diagnosed GD, antithyroid drugs for less than 3 months. Making the TCR library involved RNA that had been extracted from PBMCs. This sample was also put to use in a study of T cells in Graves' hyperthyroidism and ophthalmopathy.

Sequenced material: peripheral blood mononuclear cells (PBMCs), taken at new diagnosis, from a patient treated with antithyroid drugs. Receptors originate from a man aged 25-45 years with Graves disease.

This clonotype was seen many times. The CDR3 sequence: CATSRVPGVEQFF. The CDR3 DNA reads as TGTGCCACCAGCAGAGTACCTGGGGTTGAGCAGTTCTTC. The chain joins TRBV15 to TRBJ2-1; D not resolved. Germline V CDR1 and CDR2: LNHNV, YYDKDF (reference sequence). This CDR3 is built from 13 residues. Trimming took off 1 base at V and 9 bases at J, with 10 bases between the two ends. Combining the CDR3 with reference TRBV15 and TRBJ2-1 gives the whole variable domain DAMVIQNPRYQVTQFGKPVTLSCSQTLNHNVMYWYQQKSSQAPKLLFHYYDKDFNNEADTPDNFQSRRPNTSFCFLDIRSPGLGDTAMYLCATSRVPGVEQFFGPGTRLTVL.

This clonotype was counted ten times or more. The chain links TRBV20-1 to TRBJ2-4; no definite D call. Trimming shortened V by 3 bases and J by 8 bases, and 8 bases separated the two germline ends. The CDR3 extends over 11 amino acids. Germline loops: CDR1 DFQATT, CDR2 SNEGSKA (reference sequence). The CDR3 DNA follows: TGCAGTGCTAGCGCAAAACACATTCAGTACTTC. Translation gives CSASAKHIQYF.

The chain employs TRBV6-5 and TRBJ2-2, with 10 bases fitting TRBD2. The ends lost 2 bases at V and 5 bases at J; junction bases unmatched: 5. The CDR3 runs 16 residues. Germline CDR1 is MNHEY and CDR2 is SVGAGI. The CDR3 bases are TGTGCCAGCAGTTACGGTAGCGGGAGGAAAACCGGGGAGCTGTTTTTT. The encoded protein is CASSYGSGRKTGELFF.

The V and J genes are TRBV19 and TRBJ2-7; 12 bases fit TRBD1. V dropped 3 bases and J dropped 5; count of bases not matched to a gene: 8. The CDR3 covers 16 residues. Looked up from germline, CDR1 is LNHDA and CDR2 is SQIVND (reference sequence). DNA of the CDR3: TGTGCCAGTAGTATCTCCGGGACAGGGGGCTTCAACGAGCAGTACTTC. Its protein is CASSISGTGGFNEQYF.

This clonotype has just a few counts. The rearrangement links TRBV5-1 to TRBJ2-2; 8 bases are shared with TRBD2. Losses at the gene ends were 4 bases for V and 2 bases for J; bases not matched to a gene: 7. CDR1 and CDR2 (germline): SGHRS, YFSETQ. The CDR3 totals 16 residues. The chain's CDR3 is CASSASSGFNTGELFF. CDR3 DNA: TGCGCCAGCAGCGCGTCTAGCGGGTTTAACACCGGGGAGCTGTTTTTT. The variable domain in full, completed from reference TRBV5-1 and TRBJ2-2, reads KAGVTQTPRYLIKTRGQQVTLSCSPISGHRSVSWYQQTPGQGLQFLFEYFSETQRNKGNFPGRFSGRQFSNSRSEMNVSTLELGDSALYLCASSASSGFNTGELFFGEGSRLTVL.

In its sample, this clonotype was seen many times. The J gene is TRBJ2-1, the V gene TRBV7-2; TRBD1 is a possible D gene (5 bases). CDR3 length equals 12 residues. Trimming removed 6 bases from V and 14 bases from J, with 17 bases in between. Germline loops: CDR1 SGHTA, CDR2 FQGNSA. DNA of the CDR3: TGTGCCAGCAGGCGTAGACAGTCCCGGGAGTTCTTC. Residues: CASRRRQSREFF.